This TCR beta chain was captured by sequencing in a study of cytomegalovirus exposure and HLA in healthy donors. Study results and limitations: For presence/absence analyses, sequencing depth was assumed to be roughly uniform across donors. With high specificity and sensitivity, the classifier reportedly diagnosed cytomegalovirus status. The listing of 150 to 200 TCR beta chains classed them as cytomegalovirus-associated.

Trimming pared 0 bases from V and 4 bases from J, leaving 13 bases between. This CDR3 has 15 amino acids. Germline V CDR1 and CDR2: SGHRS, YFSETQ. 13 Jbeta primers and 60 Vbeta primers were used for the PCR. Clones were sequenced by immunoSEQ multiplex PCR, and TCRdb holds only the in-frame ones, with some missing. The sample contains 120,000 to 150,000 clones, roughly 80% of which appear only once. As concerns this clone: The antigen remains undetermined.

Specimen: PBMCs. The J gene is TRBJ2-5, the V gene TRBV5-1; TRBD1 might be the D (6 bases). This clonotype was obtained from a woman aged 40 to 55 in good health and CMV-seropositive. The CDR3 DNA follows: TGCGCCAGCAGCTTGGAATGGGTGGGGGCAGAGACCCAGTACTTC. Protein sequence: CASSLEWVGAETQYF. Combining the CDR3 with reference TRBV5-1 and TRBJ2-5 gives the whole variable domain KAGVTQTPRYLIKTRGQQVTLSCSPISGHRSVSWYQQTPGQGLQFLFEYFSETQRNKGNFPGRFSGRQFSNSRSEMNVSTLELGDSALYLCASSLEWVGAETQYFGPGTRLLVL.